This TCR beta chain appears in the sequencing data of a study of neurological immune-mediated disorders (dated by TCRdb to between 2017 and 2020). Background for the entire study: Among the approximately 35 multiple sclerosis patients, roughly 31 had relapsing-remitting MS and 3 had secondary progressive MS. The cohort included about 66 subjects: approximately 14 with HAM/TSP, around 34 with multiple sclerosis, and roughly 20 healthy controls. Alongside PBMC samples, the set of some 98 TCR-beta libraries contained longitudinal samples, technical triplicates, and paired CD4+ and CD8+ T-cell subsets that had been sorted. The study compared peripheral blood TCR-beta repertoires of HTLV-I-associated myelopathy (HAM/TSP) patients, multiple sclerosis patients and healthy controls using UMI-based sequencing. Beyond this particular receptor, the publication reports: TCR clonal expansion was highest in HAM/TSP patients and lowest in MS patients, with MS patients falling below even healthy controls. The MS cluster showed no association with clinical or MRI features, and the authors stated that larger cohorts are needed. Repertoires from 18 of 34 MS patients were grouped by phylogenetic analysis into a cluster of related CDR3 sequences, suggesting a possible repertoire-level signature. No identical CDR3 amino acid sequences were shared among expanded clones across subjects, suggesting private TCR-beta repertoires in all groups.

Unsorted PBMC libraries were generated from 2 million PBMCs stored in RNAlater at -80 °C until RNA extraction. The multiple sclerosis patients were enrolled in a US clinical protocol that used magnetic resonance imaging to evaluate disease progression. Peripheral blood underwent Ficoll-Hypaque density gradient centrifugation to isolate PBMCs, which were then cryopreserved in liquid nitrogen. To synthesize cDNA, template-switch 5'RACE was performed with a primer carrying a 10-nucleotide random unique molecular identifier so that each TCR transcript was tagged. Every sequencing run yielded over 170 million TCR-beta sequences covering 15-18 subjects. The RNeasy kit was used for extraction of total RNA. The KAPA Real-time Library Amplification kit was used to amplify TCR-beta VDJ regions with primers for the TCR constant region and the 5'RACE anchor. A first PCR added sample indexes and Illumina adaptors, and a second PCR then raised library yield. After Ampure bead purification, the TCR product of roughly 650 bp was size-selected on a 2% E-gel SizeSelection system. Library quality was checked on a Bioanalyzer, concentration was measured with Qubit, and libraries were quantified with the Kapa Library Quantification kit before pooling. Libraries were sequenced paired-end 2 x 150 bp on an Illumina HiSeq 2500. To increase sequence diversity, roughly 24-31% phiX was spiked into each library pool. Per the authors' processing: Quality-filtered reads were processed with the UMI-based MiGEC pipeline, and over 75% of raw TCR sequences were removed by the MiGEC pipeline during error correction. VDJ genes were aligned to IMGT germline references, and each clonotype was defined by a unique CDR3 amino acid sequence together with V-J genes. Clonal expansion, Shannon diversity and CDR3 relatedness (CalcPairwiseDistances, ClusterSamples) were evaluated with VDJtools, and phylogenetic trees were built with CLCbio workbench. Clones with at least 8 unique UMIs were defined as expanded, with this threshold being based on coefficient-of-variation modelling across technical triplicates. TCRdb cleaned the public reads at Q25 with fastp, built clones with MiXCR and kept in-frame beta chains. Merged by CDR3 protein, the rows form single entries marked with the most common genes and DNA. These V and J calls derive from TCRdb rather than the authors' analysis. Present in this sample are over 60,000 distinct CDR3 sequences, 4% to 6% of which were seen just once. The ten largest clones take up less than 2.5% of the sample.

With regard to this clonotype: The target of this receptor is not known. A read error may produce the germline difference seen at one junction end.

Taken from the germline V gene (reference sequence), the CDR1 and CDR2 loops are LNHNV and YYDKDF. The CDR3 spans 15 residues, from the cysteine through the phenylalanine. Kept here is only the CDR3 DNA, which spans 45 bases and is read in frame from base 1. The chain is encoded by TRBV15 joined to TRBJ1-6; the D gene cannot be resolved reliably. The clonotype originates from a woman aged 30 to 39 with multiple sclerosis. The specimen was PBMCs. For the CDR3, the sequence is CATSRSLGGSSTLNF. Here is the DNA: TGTGCCACCAGCCGCAGCTTGGGTGGGAGTTCAACCCTCAACTTT.